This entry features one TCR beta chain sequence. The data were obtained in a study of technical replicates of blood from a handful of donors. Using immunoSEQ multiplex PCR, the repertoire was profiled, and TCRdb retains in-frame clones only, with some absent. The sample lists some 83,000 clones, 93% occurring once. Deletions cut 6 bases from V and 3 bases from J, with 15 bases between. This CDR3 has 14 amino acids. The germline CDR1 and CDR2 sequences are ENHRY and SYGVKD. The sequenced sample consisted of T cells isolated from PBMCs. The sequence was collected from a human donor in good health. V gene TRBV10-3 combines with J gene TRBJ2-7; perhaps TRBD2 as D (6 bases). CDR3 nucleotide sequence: TGTGCCATCAGCGAGGGACTTCTAGGCTACGAGCAGTACTTC. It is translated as CAISEGLLGYEQYF.